One sample yielded the 20 T cell receptor beta chains listed below, sequenced in a study of vaccination and CD4 T cells after COVID-19. Cultured CD4+ T cells had their DNA profiled by the Oncomine TCR Beta short-read assay. TCRdb re-called the PCR reads with MiXCR, one entry per CDR3 protein. The profile covers 9,500 to 14,000 distinct CDR3 sequences, with roughly 40% appearing a single time and around 35% taken by the ten largest. Their target antigens are unknown. The sample's treatment: approximately 10-day PBMC culture with coronavirus spike peptide pools or control peptides (ViraFEST assay). The source material was CD4+ T cells from blood, cultured in vitro. All receptors come from a human donor who had recovered from COVID-19.

This rearrangement joins TRBV14 to TRBJ2-1, with a weak D call TRBD1 (7 bases). Trimming shortened V by 2 bases and J by 5 bases, and 16 bases separated the two germline ends. Germline V gene data show CDR1 as SGHDN and CDR2 as FVKESK. CDR3 length equals 16 residues. The chain's CDR3 is CASSQPGARGHNEQFF. CDR3 bases: TGTGCCAGCAGCCAACCGGGGGCTAGGGGGCACAATGAGCAGTTCTTC.

V and J are TRBV7-2 and TRBJ2-7; D unclear. Trimming removed 5 bases at V and 4 bases at J, with 18 bases between. CDR3 length: 15 residues. Germline V gene sequence: CDR1 SGHTA, CDR2 FQGNSA. DNA of the CDR3: TGTGCCAGCAGCGTGGCCCTAAGGGTCAATTACGAGCAGTACTTC. This codes for CASSVALRVNYEQYF.

A single count supports this clonotype. The chain couples TRBV6-5 to TRBJ2-5; 11 positions agree with TRBD2. The CDR3 totals 16 residues. J lost 4 bases, V lost 2 bases, and 6 bases had no gene match. CDR1 and CDR2 from the germline V gene are MNHEY and SVGAGI. CDR3 region: CASSYLSGGAGETQYF. CDR3 DNA sequence: TGTGCCAGCAGTTACCTTAGCGGGGGGGCAGGAGAGACCCAGTACTTC.

The sample holds a few counts of this clonotype. The rearrangement uses TRBV7-7 and TRBJ2-5, with 7 positions matching TRBD2. The germline V gene has CDR1 SSHAT and CDR2 FNYEAQ (reference sequence). Losses at the gene ends were 1 base for V and 2 bases for J; bases not matched to a gene: 4. The CDR3 covers 15 residues. CDR3 loop: CASSLVWGGQETQYF. In DNA, the CDR3 is TGTGCCAGCAGCTTAGTCTGGGGGGGGCAAGAGACCCAGTACTTC.

This clonotype has a single count. The CDR3 region has the DNA TGCGCCAGCAGCCAAGGGGCTGGTACCTACGAGCAGTACTTC. It is translated as CASSQGAGTYEQYF. V is TRBV4-1 and J is TRBJ2-7; D not resolved. Deletions cut 1 base from V and 2 bases from J, with 9 bases between. Germline-derived CDR1 and CDR2 are MGHRA and YSYEKL. The CDR3 sequence is 14 residues long.

The V gene is TRBV7-9, the J gene TRBJ2-5; 15 nucleotides match TRBD2. The V and J ends lost 4 bases and 4 bases, in that order; junction bases with no gene match: 10. Germline loops: CDR1 SEHNR, CDR2 FQNEAQ (reference sequence). CDR3 length: 18 amino acids. In DNA, the CDR3 is TGTGCCAGCAGCTATCGGACTAGCGGGGGGGCTAGGGCAGAGACCCAGTACTTC. Its protein is CASSYRTSGGARAETQYF. The entire variable domain, with the rest obtained from reference TRBV7-9 and TRBJ2-5, is as follows: DTGVSQNPRHKITKRGQNVTFRCDPISEHNRLYWYRQTLGQGPEFLTYFQNEAQLEKSRLLSDRFSAERPKGSFSTLEIQRTEQGDSAMYLCASSYRTSGGARAETQYFGPGTRLLVL.

This clonotype appeared a few times. CDR3 coding DNA: TGTGCCAGCAGTCAGAGGACGATCCGGAATTCACCCCTCCACTTT. Its protein product is CASSQRTIRNSPLHF. This chain uses TRBV12-3 or TRBV12-4 with TRBJ1-6; D ambiguous. Deletions cut 5 bases from V and 7 bases from J, with 15 bases between. The CDR3 is 15 amino acids.

This chain joins TRBV7-9 and TRBJ1-1; tentative D call: TRBD1 (5 bases). Trimming pared 1 base from V and 3 bases from J, leaving 12 bases between. The CDR3 spans 15 residues. Germline values: CDR1 SEHNR, CDR2 FQNEAQ (reference sequence). The CDR3 loop is CASSLGRVGHTEAFF. In DNA form, the CDR3 reads TGTGCCAGCAGCTTAGGGAGGGTGGGACACACTGAAGCTTTCTTT.

This clonotype was observed a handful of times. The V gene is TRBV20-1, the J gene TRBJ2-3, with D perhaps TRBD2 (5 bases). Per the germline V gene, CDR1 is DFQATT and CDR2 is SNEGSKA (reference sequence). The CDR3 has 12 amino acids. V lost 7 bases to trimming and J lost 11 bases, with 19 bases between them. CDR3 protein: CSGRVGSFEQYF. The CDR3 DNA reads TGCAGTGGTCGCGTGGGGAGCTTTGAGCAGTATTTT.

This clonotype was recorded a few times. J is TRBJ2-5 and V is TRBV20-1; 13 bases match TRBD2. The CDR3 has 17 amino acids. Germline V gene lookup returns CDR1 DFQATT and CDR2 SNEGSKA (reference sequence). V was clipped by 0 bases and J by 5 bases; unmatched bases: 9. CDR3 nucleotide sequence: TGCAGTGCTAGAGACTCTTCCGGGACTAGCGGGGTTGAGACCCAGTACTTC. It translates to CSARDSSGTSGVETQYF.

This sequence joins TRBV5-1 and TRBJ1-3, with no clear D. The CDR3 sequence is 15 residues long. CDR1 is SGHRS, CDR2 YFSETQ, per germline. Trimming shortened V by 2 bases and J by 0 bases, and 9 bases separated the two germline ends. The CDR3 region has the DNA TGCGCCAGCAGCTTAGAAGGAAGCTCTGGAAACACCATATATTTT. It yields the protein CASSLEGSSGNTIYF.

This clonotype occurred a few times. The V call is TRBV6-1, the J call TRBJ1-6; D remains ambiguous. This CDR3 is 14 amino acids long. The V gene's germline CDR1 is MNHNS and CDR2 SASEGT. V was trimmed by 5 bases and J by 10 bases, leaving 15 bases between them. The CDR3 here is CASSRTGLGSPLHF. In nucleotides, the CDR3 is TGTGCCAGCAGTCGGACCGGACTTGGGTCACCCCTCCACTTT.

The sample holds a few counts of this clonotype. The rearrangement uses TRBV6-1 and TRBJ1-2, with 7 bases that match TRBD1. The CDR3 has 14 residues. V shed 5 bases and J 8 bases; nucleotides not matched to a gene: 11. Germline V gene data show CDR1 as MNHNS and CDR2 as SASEGT. The CDR3 region has the DNA TGTGCCAGCAGTCGGGACAGCCAAACCGGGGGCTACACCTTC. This encodes CASSRDSQTGGYTF.

This clonotype was detected only a few times. The J gene is TRBJ2-2, the V gene TRBV19, with no clear D. V lost 5 bases and J 1 base, leaving 11 bases between the germline ends. In germline, CDR1 is LNHDA, CDR2 SQIVND (reference sequence). The CDR3 covers 15 residues. The CDR3 protein is CASSLQTENTGELFF. CDR3 DNA sequence: TGTGCCAGTAGTCTCCAAACAGAGAACACCGGGGAGCTGTTTTTT.

This chain joins TRBV18 and TRBJ2-2; the D gene could be TRBD1 or TRBD2 (5 bases each). Germline values: CDR1 KGHSH, CDR2 LQKENI. The V end lost 5 bases, the J end lost 1 base, and 17 bases lay between the germline ends. This CDR3 has 17 amino acids. This CDR3 is CASSEWRQGMNTGELFF. DNA for the CDR3: TGTGCCAGCTCAGAGTGGAGGCAGGGCATGAACACCGGGGAGCTGTTTTTT.

The gene calls are TRBV29-1 and TRBJ1-2; 11 nucleotides match TRBD1. Germline CDR1 SQVTM, CDR2 ANQGSEA. With 0 bases clipped from V and 7 bases from J, the junction kept 10 bases outside the gene matches. The CDR3 sequence is 16 residues long. CDR3 DNA sequence: TGCAGCGTTGAAGAAGGCTCCGGACAGGGGGCAAGTGGCTACACCTTC. Protein: CSVEEGSGQGASGYTF.

The J gene is TRBJ1-2, the V gene TRBV12-3 or TRBV12-4, with D possibly matching TRBD1 (6 bases). The CDR3 runs 15 residues. The ends were cut back, 6 bases at V and 4 bases at J, with 18 bases in the middle. The CDR3 nucleotides read TGTGCCAGCAGGCAGGGGTGGATGCAGGGCTATGGCTACACCTTC. This sequence encodes CASRQGWMQGYGYTF.

This clonotype appeared a few times. The chain combines TRBV6-1 with TRBJ1-2; D not certain. From germline, CDR1 is MNHNS and CDR2 SASEGT. V was clipped by 3 bases and J by 4 bases, with 3 bases between them. The length of the CDR3 is 11 residues. CDR3 sequence reads: CASSEVYGYTF. In DNA form, the CDR3 reads TGTGCCAGCAGTGAGGTCTATGGCTACACCTTC.

This clonotype has more than one count but fewer than ten. The chain uses TRBV15 and TRBJ1-2; no reliable D call. V was cut by 2 bases and J by 3 bases, with 10 bases left in between. The CDR3 is made up of 14 amino acids. The V gene's germline CDR1 is LNHNV and CDR2 YYDKDF (reference sequence). In nucleotides, the CDR3 is TGTGCCACCAGCAGACGGAACGGGGACTATGGCTACACCTTC. Translated, it gives CATSRRNGDYGYTF.

The sample holds a few counts of this clonotype. V is TRBV5-4 and J is TRBJ2-3; D is uncertain. Per germline, CDR1 SGHNT and CDR2 YYREEE (reference sequence). This CDR3 contains 12 residues. Trimming stripped 0 bases from V and 8 bases from J, with 7 bases between. The CDR3 here is CASSLGGLTQYF. In DNA form, the CDR3 reads TGTGCCAGCAGCTTGGGCGGTCTTACGCAGTATTTT.